The 17 T cell receptor beta chains below all came from one sample that was sequenced in a study of T cell changes during pregnancy in multiple sclerosis. The data were produced by immunoSEQ multiplex PCR, yet TCRdb's version contains in-frame clones alone and is incomplete. Of approximately 85,000 clones in the sample, approximately 90% were seen once. The input for sequencing was peripheral blood, taken in the first trimester of pregnancy. Source of these receptors: a female donor with multiple sclerosis, enrolled in a pregnancy study.

The chain has TRBV19 and TRBJ2-2; 10 bases are a match to TRBD1. Germline CDR1 reads LNHDA; CDR2 reads SQIVND (reference sequence). V trimming: 5 bases; J trimming: 1 base; junction bases outside the gene matches: 4. CDR3 length: 16 residues. CDR3 DNA: TGTGCCAGTAGTCCCTGGGACAGGGGGAACACCGGGGAGCTGTTTTTT. Translation: CASSPWDRGNTGELFF.

V usage is TRBV10-3 and J usage is TRBJ2-5; perhaps TRBD1 as D (6 bases). The tail of the sequence fits TRBJ2-7 better, so the J call may be wrong. Germline values: CDR1 ENHRY, CDR2 SYGVKD. The CDR3 is made up of 11 amino acids. The CDR3 protein is CAIGQIYEQYF. The CDR3 bases are TGTGCCATCGGACAGATCTACGAGCAGTACTTC.

The chain links TRBV28 to TRBJ1-5, with 8 positions matching TRBD1. V gave up 6 bases and J gave up 4 bases; unmatched junction bases: 5. This CDR3 spans 14 amino acids. Germline CDR1 and CDR2: MDHEN and SYDVKM. The CDR3 bases are TGTGCCAGCAGAATCCAGGGGGCGAATCAGCCCCAGCATTTT. This encodes CASRIQGANQPQHF.

The chain joins TRBV19 to TRBJ1-2; D is ambiguous. From germline, CDR1 is LNHDA and CDR2 SQIVND (reference sequence). The CDR3 consists of 15 residues. With 1 base removed from V and 6 bases from J, the gap between germline ends came to 15 bases. The CDR3 DNA reads TGTGCCAGTAGTATAGTGACTCCGGTAGTGGATGGCTACACCTTC. Its protein is CASSIVTPVVDGYTF. Based on the CDR3 plus reference TRBV19 and TRBJ1-2, the full variable domain is DGGITQSPKYLFRKEGQNVTLSCEQNLNHDAMYWYRQDPGQGLRLIYYSQIVNDFQKGDIAEGYSVSREKKESFPLTVTSAQKNPTAFYLCASSIVTPVVDGYTFGSGTRLTVV.

The chain links TRBV10-3 to TRBJ2-7; TRBD2 agrees at 11 bases. This CDR3 is 15 amino acids long. Germline CDR1 is ENHRY and CDR2 is SYGVKD. V lost 6 bases to trimming and J lost 0 bases; unmatched junction nucleotides: 4. The CDR3 is CAIRGLAASSYEQYF. Written as DNA, the CDR3 is TGTGCCATCAGGGGACTAGCGGCCAGCTCCTACGAGCAGTACTTC.

The V and J genes are TRBV6-6 and TRBJ1-1; D not resolved. CDR3 length: 12 amino acids. The V gene's germline CDR1 is MNHNY and CDR2 SVGAGI (reference sequence). Deletions cut 5 bases from V and 3 bases from J, with 7 bases between. The CDR3 here is CASSVEYTEAFF. Written as DNA, the CDR3 is TGTGCCAGCAGTGTAGAGTACACTGAAGCTTTCTTT.

V usage is TRBV27 and J usage is TRBJ2-1; 8 nucleotides line up with TRBD2. V trimming: 5 bases; J trimming: 12 bases; junction bases outside the gene matches: 12. The CDR3 is made up of 14 amino acids. Per the germline V gene, CDR1 is MNHEY and CDR2 is SMNVEV (reference sequence). The DNA for the CDR3 is TGTGCCAGCAGTCCCCTTCGGGGGGGGTGGAGGCAGTTCTTC. Translating it yields CASSPLRGGWRQFF.

The chain carries TRBV9 and TRBJ2-1; the match to TRBD2 covers 11 bases. Germline lookup yields CDR1 SGDLS and CDR2 YYNGEE. V gave up 0 bases and J gave up 8 bases; unmatched junction bases: 4. The length of the CDR3 is 15 residues. CDR3 nucleotide sequence: TGTGCCAGCAGCGTAGGTACTAGCGGGAGTTATGAGCAGTTCTTC. Amino acid sequence: CASSVGTSGSYEQFF.

About this clone: The junction and the germline gene differ at one end; a read error may be behind it. The chain uses TRBV7-9 and TRBJ1-3, with 7 bases matching TRBD1. This CDR3 spans 11 amino acids. Germline V lookup: CDR1 SEHNR, CDR2 FQNEAQ (reference sequence). The CDR3 loop is CASEHPPGQNF. DNA of the CDR3: TGTGCAAGCGAACACCCTCCGGGACAGAATTTT.

The V call is TRBV11-3, the J call TRBJ2-7; 9 bases line up with TRBD2. Unmatched junction bases numbered 8, after V lost 5 bases and J lost 6 bases. The CDR3 sequence is 14 residues long. The germline gives CDR1 SGHNT, CDR2 YENEEA. CDR3 sequence reads: CASSVGGREGEQYF. Written as DNA, the CDR3 is TGTGCCAGCAGCGTCGGCGGGAGGGAGGGCGAGCAGTACTTC.

The chain joins TRBV5-1 to TRBJ2-2; TRBD2 agrees at 11 bases. Germline CDR1 reads SGHRS; CDR2 reads YFSETQ. This CDR3 region has 16 residues. Trimming cost V 1 base and J 3 bases; bases outside gene matches: 2. CDR3 bases: TGCGCCAGCAGCTTGAAACTAGCGGGAGACACCGGGGAGCTGTTTTTT. Its protein is CASSLKLAGDTGELFF.

The table lists this clone with a count of one. The CDR3 here is CASSREGLYTGELFF. In DNA form, the CDR3 reads TGTGCCAGTAGTAGAGAGGGACTTTACACCGGGGAGCTGTTTTTT. The J gene is TRBJ2-2, the V gene TRBV19; tentative D call: TRBD2 (6 bases). V lost 4 bases to trimming and J lost 3 bases, with 12 bases between them. The CDR3 contains 15 residues. Germline assignment: CDR1 LNHDA and CDR2 SQIVND (reference sequence).

This chain connects TRBV7-9 to TRBJ2-7; TRBD2 matches 7 bases. CDR1 and CDR2 from the germline V gene are SEHNR and FQNEAQ (reference sequence). The trim removed 4 bases at V and 0 bases at J, leaving 6 bases unmatched. This CDR3 is built from 15 residues. The CDR3 DNA follows: TGTGCCAGCAGCTGGGGGGGACGGAGCTCCTACGAGCAGTACTTC. Translated, it gives CASSWGGRSSYEQYF. Full variable domain (remainder filled in from reference TRBV7-9 and TRBJ2-7): DTGVSQNPRHKITKRGQNVTFRCDPISEHNRLYWYRQTLGQGPEFLTYFQNEAQLEKSRLLSDRFSAERPKGSFSTLEIQRTEQGDSAMYLCASSWGGRSSYEQYFGPGTRLTVT.

The CDR3 nucleotides read TGCGCCAGCAGCCAAGCTCTAAACACCGGGGAGCTGTTTTTT. As protein: CASSQALNTGELFF. This chain links TRBV4-3 with TRBJ2-2; D gene uncertain. The germline V and J ends were trimmed by 1 base and 2 bases, with 5 bases remaining between them. The CDR3 covers 14 residues. CDR1 and CDR2 from the germline V gene are LGHNA and YSLEER.

The chain recombines TRBV2 with TRBJ2-7; TRBD2 might be the D (6 bases). The CDR3 spans 13 residues. The V end was cut by 3 bases, the J end by 3 bases, with 9 bases between. The germline V gene has CDR1 SNHLY and CDR2 FYNNEI. CDR3 DNA sequence: TGTGCCAGCAGTGAGGGACTTATCTACGAGCAGTACTTC. Its protein product is CASSEGLIYEQYF.

There are a few counts of this clone. The chain employs TRBV19 and TRBJ1-2; D might be TRBD1 (6 bases). This CDR3 has 15 amino acids. The V end lost 4 bases, the J end lost 4 bases, and 16 bases lay between the germline ends. Germline V gene data show CDR1 as LNHDA and CDR2 as SQIVND (reference sequence). DNA for the CDR3: TGTGCCAGTAGTAACCGACAGGCGGTTACCTATGGCTACACCTTC. Protein product: CASSNRQAVTYGYTF.

The chain's CDR3 is CASSETSINEAFF. CDR3 nucleotide sequence: TGTGCCAGCAGCGAGACAAGTATCAATGAAGCTTTCTTT. The chain uses TRBV2 and TRBJ1-1; D is undetermined. V was cut by 6 bases and J by 7 bases, with 15 bases left in between. There are 13 residues in the CDR3. The germline V gene has CDR1 SNHLY and CDR2 FYNNEI.